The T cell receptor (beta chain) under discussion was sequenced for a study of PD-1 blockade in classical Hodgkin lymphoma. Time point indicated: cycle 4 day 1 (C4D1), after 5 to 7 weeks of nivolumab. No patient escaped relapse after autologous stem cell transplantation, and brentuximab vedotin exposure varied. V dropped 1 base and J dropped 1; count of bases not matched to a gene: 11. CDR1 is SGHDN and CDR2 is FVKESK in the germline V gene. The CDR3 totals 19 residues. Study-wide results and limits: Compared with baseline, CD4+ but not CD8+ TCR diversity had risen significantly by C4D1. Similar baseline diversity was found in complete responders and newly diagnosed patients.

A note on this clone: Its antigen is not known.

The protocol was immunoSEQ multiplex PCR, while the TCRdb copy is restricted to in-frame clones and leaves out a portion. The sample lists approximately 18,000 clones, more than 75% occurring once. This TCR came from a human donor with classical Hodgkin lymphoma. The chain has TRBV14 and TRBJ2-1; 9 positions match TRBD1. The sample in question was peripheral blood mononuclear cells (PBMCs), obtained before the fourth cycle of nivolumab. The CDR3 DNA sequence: TGTGCCAGCAGCCAAGTGATTGGGGCTGGGACAGGGTCCTACAATGAGCAGTTCTTC. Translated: CASSQVIGAGTGSYNEQFF.